The sequence of this T cell receptor (beta chain) was determined in a study of T cell changes during pregnancy in multiple sclerosis. Clones were sequenced by immunoSEQ multiplex PCR, and TCRdb holds only the in-frame ones, with some missing. There are approximately 51,000 clones in the sample; around 94% occur only once, and around 0.6% lies in the top ten. V was cut by 4 bases and J by 7 bases, with 17 bases left in between. This CDR3 is 16 amino acids long. Per the germline V gene, CDR1 is MNHEY and CDR2 is SMNVEV (reference sequence). The V and J genes are TRBV27 and TRBJ1-6; D possibly corresponds to TRBD1 (5 bases). Source: CD4+ T cells from peripheral blood mononuclear cells, taken in the second trimester of pregnancy. This sequence was found in a female donor with multiple sclerosis, enrolled in a pregnancy study. The CDR3 bases are TGTGCCAGCAGTTCGAGCTTCTCCAGGGTGAATTCACCCCTCCACTTT. This translates into CASSSSFSRVNSPLHF.